This T cell receptor beta chain comes out of a study of blood T cell repertoires in COVID-19. The method was immunoSEQ multiplex PCR; TCRdb's version includes in-frame clones alone and lacks a portion of them. The table records 100,000 to 150,000 clones, 79% of them present only once. There are 14 residues in the CDR3. CDR1 and CDR2 (germline): MNHEY, SVGEGT. Trimming cost V 4 bases and J 4 bases; bases outside gene matches: 5. The sequence derives from a man between 35 and 55 years old with active or convalescent COVID-19. This chain links TRBV6-2 or TRBV6-3 with TRBJ1-2; 8 positions match TRBD1. Sequencing used peripheral blood. The CDR3, as DNA: TGTGCCAGCAGTTCCCCGGGACAGGCCTATGGCTACACCTTC. Its protein is CASSSPGQAYGYTF.